Below, 10 T cell receptor beta chains from the same sample are listed, as sequenced in a study of cytomegalovirus exposure and HLA in healthy donors. Both 60 Vbeta primers and 13 Jbeta primers went into the PCR. TCRdb's copy holds only in-frame clones and misses some; the assay was immunoSEQ multiplex PCR. The table lists about 170,000 clones, 79% of them singletons, with 2% to 2.5% in the top ten. The sequencing input was PBMCs. The receptors come from a woman aged 45-59 years in good health and CMV-seronegative.

This chain links TRBV6-1 with TRBJ2-7, with TRBD2 matching 7 bases. From germline, CDR1 is MNHNS and CDR2 SASEGT. With V trimmed by 6 bases and J by 2 bases, 10 bases remained unmatched. The CDR3 length is 15 residues. The chain's CDR3 is CASRRDYPPPYEQYF. Written as DNA, the CDR3 is TGTGCCAGCAGGAGGGACTACCCTCCCCCCTACGAGCAGTACTTC.

This clone was detected once. The chain recombines TRBV25-1 with TRBJ1-4; 9 positions match TRBD1. The trim removed 5 bases at V and 7 bases at J, leaving 8 bases unmatched. CDR3 length equals 15 residues. Germline V gives CDR1 MGHDK, CDR2 SYGVNS. The CDR3 protein is CASSPGTGLGEKLFF. The CDR3 DNA is TGTGCCAGCAGTCCCGGGACAGGGTTAGGTGAAAAACTGTTTTTT. The whole variable domain, filled in from reference TRBV25-1 and TRBJ1-4, reads EADIYQTPRYLVIGTGKKITLECSQTMGHDKMYWYQQDPGMELHLIHYSYGVNSTEKGDLSSESTVSRIRTEHFPLTLESARPSHTSQYLCASSPGTGLGEKLFFGSGTQLSVL.

This rearrangement joins TRBV5-5 to TRBJ2-7; 8 bases line up with TRBD1. J lost 0 bases, V lost 5 bases, and 4 bases had no gene match. The CDR3 loop spans 14 amino acids. Germline loops: CDR1 SGHKS, CDR2 YYEKEE (reference sequence). The CDR3 reads CASRQQGGSYEQYF. The CDR3 DNA reads as TGTGCCAGCAGGCAACAGGGGGGCTCCTACGAGCAGTACTTC.

This chain joins TRBV29-1 and TRBJ1-4; D uncertain. This CDR3 contains 16 residues. V lost 4 bases, J lost 3 bases, and 18 bases lay in between. From germline, CDR1 is SQVTM and CDR2 ANQGSEA. CDR3 amino acids: CSVVIAPVDPNEKLFF. DNA of the CDR3: TGCAGCGTTGTAATCGCCCCGGTTGATCCTAATGAAAAACTGTTTTTT.

The chain joins TRBV2 to TRBJ2-7, with D perhaps TRBD2 (6 bases). Looked up from germline, CDR1 is SNHLY and CDR2 is FYNNEI. This CDR3 region has 15 residues. Between the trimmed V and J ends, which lost 8 bases and 10 bases, there was a span of 27 bases. CDR3 nucleotide sequence: TGTGCCAGCCGCGGGGCAACGGGGAGAAGGGTATTTCAGTACTTC. Its translation: CASRGATGRRVFQYF.

The J gene is TRBJ2-1, the V gene TRBV29-1, with TRBD2 as a possible D gene (6 bases). Germline V gene sequence: CDR1 SQVTM, CDR2 ANQGSEA. CDR3 length: 14 amino acids. Trimming stripped 8 bases from V and 4 bases from J, with 18 bases between. Here the CDR3 reads CSFSGSGIYNEQFF. The CDR3 nucleotides read TGCAGCTTCAGCGGGTCCGGGATATACAATGAGCAGTTCTTC.

This clone was seen a few times. This chain links TRBV7-9 with TRBJ1-6; the D is unclear. CDR3 length: 14 amino acids. With 3 bases removed from V and 7 bases from J, the gap between germline ends came to 10 bases. Germline values: CDR1 SEHNR, CDR2 FQNEAQ (reference sequence). CDR3 coding DNA: TGTGCCAGCAGCTTGGGAGTGGGGAATTCACCCCTCCACTTT. Translation gives CASSLGVGNSPLHF.

The chain employs TRBV7-2 and TRBJ1-3, with TRBD1 matching 7 bases. The germline CDR1 and CDR2 sequences are SGHTA and FQGNSA. This CDR3 contains 15 residues. V lost 5 bases, J lost 0 bases, and 4 bases stayed unmatched. The CDR3 bases are TGTGCCAGCAGCCCGACAGGGAGCTCTGGAAACACCATATATTTT. Its translation is CASSPTGSSGNTIYF.

This clone has only one observation. The gene calls are TRBV4-3 and TRBJ2-2, with 8 bases that match TRBD1. V lost 4 bases to trimming and J lost 8 bases; unmatched junction nucleotides: 6. From germline, CDR1 is LGHNA and CDR2 YSLEER. The CDR3 has 14 residues. CDR3 DNA: TGCGCCAGCAGCCGTCCAGGGGGCGCGGGGGAGCTGTTTTTT. Translation: CASSRPGGAGELFF.

This clone was picked up one time. The chain is built from TRBV7-9 and TRBJ1-4; D possibly corresponds to TRBD1 (6 bases). Trimming left V 0 bases short and J 5 bases short, with 10 bases between. Germline V CDR1 and CDR2: SEHNR, FQNEAQ (reference sequence). CDR3 size: 15 residues. CDR3 in amino acids: CASSLAPTGNEKLFF. For the CDR3, the DNA is TGTGCCAGCAGCTTAGCCCCGACAGGAAATGAAAAACTGTTTTTT.